The T cell receptor beta chain under discussion was sequenced for a study of T cell responses to AZD1222 COVID-19 vaccine. General observations from the study: CD4 TCRs covered the whole spike, strongest at regions 160-218 and 743-854. Clonal diversity may have been underestimated in mostly white British donors. Unmutated variant regions are reportedly the target of nearly half of TCRs that are spike-specific. Baseline antibody screening turned up just a handful of seropositive AZD1222 recipients.

Points on this clone: Antigen: not known.

Profiled with immunoSEQ multiplex PCR; TCRdb holds only in-frame clones, not every one. The data show tens of thousands of clones, with 90% to 95% seen just once and around 5% held by the top ten. Unmatched junction bases numbered 7, after V lost 6 bases and J lost 8 bases. The germline gives CDR1 SQVTM, CDR2 ANQGSEA. The CDR3 runs to 12 residues. The source of this sequence is an adult in good health. The V call is TRBV29-1, the J call TRBJ2-1, with 7 bases that match TRBD2. The starting material was peripheral blood, obtained on day 0 of MenACWY control vaccination. CDR3 bases: TGCAGCGTCCCGGGCCGGGGGGATGAGCAGTTCTTC. Its translation: CSVPGRGDEQFF.